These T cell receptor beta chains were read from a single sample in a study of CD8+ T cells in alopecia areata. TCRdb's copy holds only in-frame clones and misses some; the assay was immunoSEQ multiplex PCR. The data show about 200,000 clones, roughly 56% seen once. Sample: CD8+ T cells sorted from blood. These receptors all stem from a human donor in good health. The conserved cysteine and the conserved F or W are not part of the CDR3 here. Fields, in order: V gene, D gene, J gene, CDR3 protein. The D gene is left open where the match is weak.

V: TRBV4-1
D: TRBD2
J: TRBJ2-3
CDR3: ASSHLREGPDTQY

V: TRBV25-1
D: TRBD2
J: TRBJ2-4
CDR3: ASSDYGGAAKNIQY

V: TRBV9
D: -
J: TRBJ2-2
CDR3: ASSVGGPGELF

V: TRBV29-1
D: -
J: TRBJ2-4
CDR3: SVVPGTKNIQY

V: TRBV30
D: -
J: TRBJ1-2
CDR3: AWRVGARLD

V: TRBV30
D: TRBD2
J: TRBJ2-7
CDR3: AWRGGSYEQY

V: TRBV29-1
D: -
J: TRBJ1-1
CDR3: SVATQDEAF

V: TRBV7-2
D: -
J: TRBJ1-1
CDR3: ASSLSQGTAEAF

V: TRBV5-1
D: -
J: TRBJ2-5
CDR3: ASSLEDRAQETQY

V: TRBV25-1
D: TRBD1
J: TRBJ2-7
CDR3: ASSEYLAGGYEQY

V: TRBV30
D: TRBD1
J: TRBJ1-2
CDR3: AWMPGQGFYGYT

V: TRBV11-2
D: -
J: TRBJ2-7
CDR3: ASSGSPWRVSYEQY

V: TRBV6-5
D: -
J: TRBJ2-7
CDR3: ASSSSGTSYEQY

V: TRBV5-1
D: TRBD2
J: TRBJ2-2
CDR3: ASSPAGFTGELF

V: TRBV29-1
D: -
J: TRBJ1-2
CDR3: SVAGESYGYT

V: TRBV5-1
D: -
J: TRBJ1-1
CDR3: ASSLFRGPTEAF

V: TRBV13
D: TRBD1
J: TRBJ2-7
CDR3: ASSLGEGAGWEQY

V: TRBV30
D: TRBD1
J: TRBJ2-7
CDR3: AVGHRGAYEQY

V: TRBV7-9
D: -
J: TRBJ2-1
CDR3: ASSLGTAGYNEQF

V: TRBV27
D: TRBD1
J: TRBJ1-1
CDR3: ASSSRGGGNTEAF

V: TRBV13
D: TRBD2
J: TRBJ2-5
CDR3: ASSLGPGGQETQY

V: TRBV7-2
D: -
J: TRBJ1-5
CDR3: ASSLSGGYSNQPQH

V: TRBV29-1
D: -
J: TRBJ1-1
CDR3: SVEGQPSNTEAF

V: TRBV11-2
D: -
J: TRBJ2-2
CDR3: ASMGQLTGELF

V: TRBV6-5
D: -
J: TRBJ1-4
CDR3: ASSSQAGGNEKLF

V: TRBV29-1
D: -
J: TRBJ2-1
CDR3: SVEVWPAIDEQF

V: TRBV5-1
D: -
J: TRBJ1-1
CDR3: ASSLSGDTEAF

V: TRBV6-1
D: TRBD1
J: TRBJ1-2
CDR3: ASSEIGQGANYGYT

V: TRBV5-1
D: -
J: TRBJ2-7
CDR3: ASSLENSYEQY

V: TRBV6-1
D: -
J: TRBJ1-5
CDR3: ASSEGSGDQPQH

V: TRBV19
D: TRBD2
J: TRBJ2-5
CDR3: ASSFRTSGAETQY

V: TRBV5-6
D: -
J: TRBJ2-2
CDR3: ASSLVAFPNTGELF

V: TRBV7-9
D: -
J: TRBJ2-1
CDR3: ASTNSYNEQF

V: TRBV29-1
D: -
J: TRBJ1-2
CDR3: SVPNPGSRSGYT

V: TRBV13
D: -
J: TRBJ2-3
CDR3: ASSLIRFGDTQY

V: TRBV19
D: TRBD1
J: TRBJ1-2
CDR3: ASQGQGATYGYT

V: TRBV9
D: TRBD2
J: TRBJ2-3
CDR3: ASSVGGLAPDTQY

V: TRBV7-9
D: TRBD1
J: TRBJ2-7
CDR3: ASSSGTASSYEQY

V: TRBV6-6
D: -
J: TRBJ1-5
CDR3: ASRVPTGSNQPQH

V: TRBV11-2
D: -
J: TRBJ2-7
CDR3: ASSLGGSYEQY

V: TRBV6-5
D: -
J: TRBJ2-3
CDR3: ASSYGVGLTADTQY

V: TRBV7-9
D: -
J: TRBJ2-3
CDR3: ASSARGLATDTQY

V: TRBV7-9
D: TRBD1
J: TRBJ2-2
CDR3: ASSPQGAWELF

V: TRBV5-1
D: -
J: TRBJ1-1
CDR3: ASSLGGNTEAF

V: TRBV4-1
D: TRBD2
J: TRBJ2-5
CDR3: ASSQASGGETQY

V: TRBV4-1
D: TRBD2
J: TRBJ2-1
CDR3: ASSPRGSGANEQF

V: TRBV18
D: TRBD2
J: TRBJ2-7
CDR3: ASSHWLAGHEQY

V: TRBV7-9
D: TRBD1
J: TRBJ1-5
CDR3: ASSGQGGNQPQH

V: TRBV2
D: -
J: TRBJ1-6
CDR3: ASSELGLSSSYNSPLH

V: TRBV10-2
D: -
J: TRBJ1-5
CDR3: ASSESSYQPQH

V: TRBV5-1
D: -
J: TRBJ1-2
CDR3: ASSPRDSEPGYT

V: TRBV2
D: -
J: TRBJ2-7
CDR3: ASSERPSGGEQY

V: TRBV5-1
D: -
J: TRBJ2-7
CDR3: ASSLAGYQY